This TCR beta chain stems from a study of regulatory T cells in long-lasting Graves disease. Through Arm-PCR of CDR3 regions and iRepertoire HTBI primers, TCR beta libraries were built. TCRdb ran MiXCR on the multiplex PCR reads and lists one entry per CDR3 protein. The sample consists of approximately 270,000 distinct CDR3 sequences, about 20% of them appearing once. Time point noted: newly diagnosed GD, antithyroid drugs for less than 3 months. The TCR library was made from RNA that had been extracted from PBMCs in TRIzol. The CDR3 has 16 amino acids. V was pared by 4 bases and J by 2 bases, with 16 bases between. Germline V gene lookup returns CDR1 SGHRS and CDR2 YFSETQ. This clonotype was counted ten times or more. These data are also associated with another study on T cells in Graves' hyperthyroidism and ophthalmopathy.

Source: peripheral blood mononuclear cells (PBMCs), taken at new diagnosis, from a patient treated with antithyroid drugs. This TCR derives from a young woman with Graves disease. This chain uses TRBV5-1 with TRBJ2-1; D possibly matches TRBD1 or TRBD2 (6 bases each). CDR3: CASSAGAGSPYNEQFF. CDR3 DNA: TGCGCCAGCAGCGCAGGGGCGGGGTCCCCCTACAATGAGCAGTTCTTC.